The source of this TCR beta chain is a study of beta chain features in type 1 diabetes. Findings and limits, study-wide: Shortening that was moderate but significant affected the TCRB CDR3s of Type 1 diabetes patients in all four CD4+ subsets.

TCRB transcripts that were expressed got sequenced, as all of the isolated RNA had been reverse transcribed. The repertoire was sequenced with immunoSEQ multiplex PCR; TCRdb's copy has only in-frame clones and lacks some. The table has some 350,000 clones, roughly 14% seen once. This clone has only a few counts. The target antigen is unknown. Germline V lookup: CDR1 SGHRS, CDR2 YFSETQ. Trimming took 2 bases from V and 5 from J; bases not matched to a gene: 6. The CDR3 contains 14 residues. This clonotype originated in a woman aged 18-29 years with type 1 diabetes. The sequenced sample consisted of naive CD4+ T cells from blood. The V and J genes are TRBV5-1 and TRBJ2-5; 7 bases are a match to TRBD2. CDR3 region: CASSFNPGGETQYF. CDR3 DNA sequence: TGCGCCAGCAGCTTTAATCCCGGGGGGGAGACCCAGTACTTC.